The clone carrying this TCR beta chain has a single count. Its antigen remains unidentified. These data are taken from a study of OX40 agonist ivuxolimab in advanced cancers. Findings of the study overall: What antigens the expanded peripheral T cells recognized was never established.

TCRdb's copy holds only in-frame clones and misses some; the assay was immunoSEQ multiplex PCR. The sample lists approximately 27,000 clones, 79% occurring once. The receptor comes from an adult with an advanced solid tumor such as melanoma, head and neck, liver or kidney cancer. Source: CD4+ or CD8+ T cells sorted from blood, taken in a trial of the OX40 agonist ivuxolimab.

CDR3 residues: CASSQKRPSAPYNEQFF. Written as DNA, the CDR3 is TGCGCCAGCAGCCAAAAGAGGCCTAGCGCACCTTACAATGAGCAGTTCTTC. The chain employs TRBV4-1 and TRBJ2-1, with a weak D call TRBD2 (6 bases). Germline V gene data show CDR1 as MGHRA and CDR2 as YSYEKL. Trimming removed 2 bases at V and 4 bases at J, with 18 bases between. CDR3 length: 17 amino acids.